This T cell receptor beta chain was found in a study of cytomegalovirus exposure and HLA in healthy donors. Vbeta (60) and Jbeta (13) primers were used in the PCR. Libraries were prepared by immunoSEQ multiplex PCR; TCRdb keeps only in-frame clonotypes and omits some of them. The table lists about 89,000 clones, approximately 80% of them singletons. CDR1 MNHNS and CDR2 SASEGT come from the germline V gene. The CDR3 extends over 15 amino acids. V was cut by 1 base and J by 6 bases, with 10 bases left in between. Sequenced material: PBMCs. The chain uses TRBV6-1 and TRBJ1-6, with D hard to call. This clonotype was obtained from a man aged 30-40 years in good health and CMV-seronegative. The CDR3 region is CASSEEAGANSPLHF. The CDR3 bases are TGTGCCAGCAGTGAAGAGGCAGGTGCTAATTCACCCCTCCACTTT.